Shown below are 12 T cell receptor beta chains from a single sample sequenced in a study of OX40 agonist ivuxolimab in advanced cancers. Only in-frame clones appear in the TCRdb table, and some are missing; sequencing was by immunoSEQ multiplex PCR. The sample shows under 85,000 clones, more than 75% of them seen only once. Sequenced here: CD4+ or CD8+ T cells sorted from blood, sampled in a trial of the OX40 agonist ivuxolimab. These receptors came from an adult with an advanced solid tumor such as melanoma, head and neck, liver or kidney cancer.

CDR3 in DNA: TGTGCCAGCAGATCGGGACTAGGCACAGATACGCAGTATTTT. It specifies CASRSGLGTDTQYF. The chain links TRBV6-1 to TRBJ2-3, with 8 bases lining up with TRBD2. The CDR3 is 14 amino acids. Trimming took 6 bases from V and 1 from J; bases not matched to a gene: 3. Germline lookup yields CDR1 MNHNS and CDR2 SASEGT.

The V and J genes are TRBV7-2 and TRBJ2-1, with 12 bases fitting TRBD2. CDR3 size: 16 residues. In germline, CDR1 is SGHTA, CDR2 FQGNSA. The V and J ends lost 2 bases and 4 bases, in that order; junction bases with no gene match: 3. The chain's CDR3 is CASSLLAGGLYNEQFF. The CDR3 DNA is TGTGCCAGCAGCTTACTAGCGGGAGGGTTATACAATGAGCAGTTCTTC.

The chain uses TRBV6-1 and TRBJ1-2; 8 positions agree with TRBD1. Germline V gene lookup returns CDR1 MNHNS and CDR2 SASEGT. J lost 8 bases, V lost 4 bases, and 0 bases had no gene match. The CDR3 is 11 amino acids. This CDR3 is CASSGQGGYTF. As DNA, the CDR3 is TGTGCCAGCAGTGGACAGGGGGGCTACACCTTC.

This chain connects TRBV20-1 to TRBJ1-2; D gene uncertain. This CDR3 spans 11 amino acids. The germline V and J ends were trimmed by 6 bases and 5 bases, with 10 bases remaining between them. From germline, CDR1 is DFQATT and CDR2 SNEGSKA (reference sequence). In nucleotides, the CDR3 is TGCAGTGCCTCAGGCGGGTATGGCTACACCTTC. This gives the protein CSASGGYGYTF.

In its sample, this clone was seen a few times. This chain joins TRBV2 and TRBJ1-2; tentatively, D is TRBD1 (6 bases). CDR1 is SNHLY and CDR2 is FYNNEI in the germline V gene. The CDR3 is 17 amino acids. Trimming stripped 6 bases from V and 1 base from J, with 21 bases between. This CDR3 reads CASRSNWGGIINYGYTF. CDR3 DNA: TGTGCCAGCAGAAGCAACTGGGGGGGCATCATTAACTATGGCTACACCTTC.

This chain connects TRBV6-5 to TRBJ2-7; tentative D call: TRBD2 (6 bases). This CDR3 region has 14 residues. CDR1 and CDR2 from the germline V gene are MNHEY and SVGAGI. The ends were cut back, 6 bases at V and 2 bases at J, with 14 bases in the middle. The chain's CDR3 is CASSQRRGPYEQYF. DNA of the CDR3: TGTGCCAGCAGCCAGCGGAGGGGCCCCTACGAGCAGTACTTC.

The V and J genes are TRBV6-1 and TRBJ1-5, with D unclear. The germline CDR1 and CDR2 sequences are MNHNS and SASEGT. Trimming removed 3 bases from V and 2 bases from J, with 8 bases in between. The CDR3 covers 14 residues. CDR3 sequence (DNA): TGTGCCAGCAGTGAGTACAGCCGCAATCAGCCCCAGCATTTT. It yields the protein CASSEYSRNQPQHF.

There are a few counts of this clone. CDR3 nucleotides: TGCAGTGCCATTAAGAGGGATACGCAGTATTTT. Encoded protein: CSAIKRDTQYF. The chain carries TRBV20-1 and TRBJ2-3; D call uncertain. Looked up from germline, CDR1 is DFQATT and CDR2 is SNEGSKA (reference sequence). The CDR3 covers 11 residues. Trimming left V 6 bases short and J 6 bases short, with 10 bases between.

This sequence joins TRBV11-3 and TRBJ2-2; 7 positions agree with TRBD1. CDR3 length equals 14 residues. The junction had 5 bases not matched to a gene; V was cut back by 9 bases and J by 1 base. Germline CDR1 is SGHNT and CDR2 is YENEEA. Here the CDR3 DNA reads TGTGCCAGTACAGGGGAAGGGAACACCGGGGAGCTGTTTTTT. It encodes CASTGEGNTGELFF.

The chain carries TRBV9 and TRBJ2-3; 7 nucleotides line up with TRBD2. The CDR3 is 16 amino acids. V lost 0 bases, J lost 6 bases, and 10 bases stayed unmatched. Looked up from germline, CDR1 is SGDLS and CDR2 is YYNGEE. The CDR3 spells CASSVGPSGSGDTQYF. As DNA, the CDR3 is TGTGCCAGCAGCGTAGGCCCTAGCGGTAGCGGGGATACGCAGTATTTT.

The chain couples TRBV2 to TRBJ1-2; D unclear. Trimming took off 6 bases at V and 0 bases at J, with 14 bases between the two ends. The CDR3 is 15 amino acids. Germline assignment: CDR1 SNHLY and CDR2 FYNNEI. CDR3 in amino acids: CASRARDLTNYGYTF. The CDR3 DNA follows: TGTGCCAGCAGGGCACGCGACTTGACTAACTATGGCTACACCTTC.

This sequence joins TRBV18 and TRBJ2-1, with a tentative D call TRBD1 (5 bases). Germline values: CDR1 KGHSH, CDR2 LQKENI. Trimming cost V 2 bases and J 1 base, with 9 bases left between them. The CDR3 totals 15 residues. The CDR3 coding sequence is TGTGCCAGCTCACCATCAGGGCAATCCTACAATGAGCAGTTCTTC. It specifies CASSPSGQSYNEQFF.